This T cell receptor (beta chain) appears in the sequencing data of a study of blood T cell repertoires in COVID-19. Study details: Some COVID-19 samples were acute and others convalescent; all came from the United States, Italy and Spain. PBMCs, B-cell-depleted T cells, or T cells provided the cDNA or gDNA that made up the material.

The germline V gene has CDR1 PRHDT and CDR2 FYEKMQ (reference sequence). This CDR3 spans 14 amino acids. After removal of 4 bases from V and 6 bases from J, the junction contained 6 bases not matched to a gene. Per the study methods: The assay estimated nucleated cells by amplifying reference gene primers. The table came from immunoSEQ multiplex PCR; TCRdb's copy has only in-frame clones and leaves some out. V and J calls and clone size are those listed in that table; D and trimming were worked out from the DNA. The table lists 65,000 to 70,000 clones, more than 70% of them singletons, with roughly 6.3% in the top ten.

The chain uses TRBV13 and TRBJ1-2; 9 positions match TRBD1. The origin of this receptor is a woman aged 60-70 years with acute or convalescent COVID-19. Sequencing used peripheral blood. CDR3 region: CASSSDRGGDGYTF. Written as DNA, the CDR3 is TGTGCCAGCAGCTCCGACAGGGGGGGTGATGGCTACACCTTC.